Below are 19 T cell receptor beta chains sequenced from a single sample in a study of neurological immune-mediated disorders. TCRdb re-called the 5' RACE reads through MiXCR, storing one row per CDR3 protein. The repertoire has around 28,000 distinct CDR3 sequences, 2% to 2.5% of them found once; the top ten carry 2.3%. Sequencing was carried out using PBMCs. These receptors were obtained from a woman between 50 and 59 years old with multiple sclerosis.

There are many counts of this clonotype. The CDR3 region has the DNA TGCAGTGCTAGAGATTCGGGGACTCAGCCCCAGCATTTT. It is translated as CSARDSGTQPQHF. This sequence joins TRBV20-1 and TRBJ1-5; possible D gene TRBD1, 5 bases. V gave up 0 bases and J gave up 6 bases, with 9 bases separating them. The CDR3 covers 13 residues. CDR1 is DFQATT and CDR2 is SNEGSKA in the germline V gene (reference sequence).

This clonotype came up many times. The chain carries TRBV7-2 and TRBJ2-7, with no clear D. This CDR3 comprises 12 residues. CDR1 and CDR2 (germline): SGHTA, FQGNSA. The V and J ends lost 1 base and 5 bases respectively, with 6 bases between them. The DNA of the CDR3 is TGTGCCAGCAGCTTAGACCGAAACGAGCAGTACTTC. As protein: CASSLDRNEQYF.

On this clonotype itself: The junction shows a germline mismatch at one end, possibly a read error. V usage is TRBV20-1 and J usage is TRBJ2-4; 9 nucleotides line up with TRBD1. Per germline, CDR1 DFQATT and CDR2 SNEGSKA (reference sequence). The CDR3 runs 14 residues. This CDR3 is CSAEGDRDEKIQYF. The CDR3 region has the DNA TGCAGTGCTGAGGGGGACAGGGACGAAAAAATTCAGTACTTC.

This clonotype was seen many times. The chain joins TRBV20-1 to TRBJ2-1, with D possibly being TRBD2 (5 bases). V dropped 5 bases and J dropped 0 bases, with 14 bases sitting between them. The CDR3 has 15 residues. From germline, CDR1 is DFQATT and CDR2 SNEGSKA (reference sequence). CDR3 in DNA: TGCAGTGCTCAAGCGGTCACCAGCTCCTACAATGAGCAGTTCTTC. Amino acid sequence: CSAQAVTSSYNEQFF.

The genes are TRBV18 and TRBJ2-3; 14 bases line up with TRBD2. Trimming cost V 5 bases and J 6 bases; bases outside gene matches: 7. The germline V gene has CDR1 KGHSH and CDR2 LQKENI. This CDR3 region has 16 residues. The CDR3 coding sequence is TGTGCCAGCTCATCGGGACTAGCGGGAGCCGGGGATACGCAGTATTTT. It specifies CASSSGLAGAGDTQYF.

This clonotype was seen repeatedly, ten times or more. The chain recombines TRBV10-3 with TRBJ1-5; 7 bases match TRBD1. Unmatched junction bases numbered 2, after V lost 5 bases and J lost 1 base. CDR1 and CDR2 (germline): ENHRY, SYGVKD. This CDR3 region has 14 residues. The CDR3 nucleotides read TGTGCCATCAGTCCACAGGGGAGCAATCAGCCCCAGCATTTT. Amino acids: CAISPQGSNQPQHF.

This clonotype was seen repeatedly, ten times or more. V is TRBV6-5 and J is TRBJ2-5, with a weak D call TRBD2 (5 bases). Trimming took 2 bases from V and 5 from J, leaving 9 bases between them. CDR1 is MNHEY and CDR2 is SVGAGI in the germline V gene. The CDR3 loop spans 13 amino acids. This CDR3 is CASSYIAWETQYF. CDR3 nucleotide sequence: TGTGCCAGCAGTTACATAGCGTGGGAGACCCAGTACTTC.

This clonotype was seen many times. The CDR3 coding sequence is TGTGCTAGTGGTTTGGTACGGCAACTCTGGGAGACCCAGTACTTC. Its protein is CASGLVRQLWETQYF. The chain joins TRBV12-5 to TRBJ2-5; D is unresolved. V shed 0 bases and J shed 5 bases, with 13 bases lying between them. There are 15 residues in the CDR3. Germline lookup yields CDR1 LGHNT and CDR2 FRNRAP.

In this sample, this clonotype turned up a few times. This chain joins TRBV18 and TRBJ2-2; D gene unclear. V was shortened by 4 bases and J by 7 bases, with 4 bases between the two germline ends. The V gene's germline CDR1 is KGHSH and CDR2 LQKENI. This CDR3 is built from 11 residues. This CDR3 is CASSLHGELFF. For the CDR3, the DNA is TGTGCCAGCTCACTACACGGGGAGCTGTTTTTT.

In this sample, this clonotype turned up many times. The chain has TRBV4-1 and TRBJ2-1; D gene uncertain. CDR1 is MGHRA and CDR2 is YSYEKL in the germline V gene. Trimming shortened V by 2 bases and J by 4 bases, and 6 bases separated the two germline ends. The CDR3 has 13 amino acids. The CDR3 DNA is TGCGCCAGCAGCCAACAGGAATACAATGAGCAGTTCTTC. This gives the protein CASSQQEYNEQFF.

This clonotype appeared many times. The chain couples TRBV7-2 to TRBJ2-7; 8 positions agree with TRBD1. In germline, CDR1 is SGHTA, CDR2 FQGNSA. The V segment lost 3 bases and the J segment 5 bases; nucleotides outside the gene matches: 9. This CDR3 is built from 15 residues. CDR3 residues: CASSLRTGQIHEQYF. Written as DNA, the CDR3 is TGTGCCAGCAGCTTGAGGACAGGGCAGATTCACGAGCAGTACTTC.

This clonotype was counted at least ten times. The V and J genes are TRBV5-1 and TRBJ2-7, with D unresolved. This CDR3 is built from 14 residues. With 1 base removed from V and 2 bases from J, the gap between germline ends came to 10 bases. The germline gives CDR1 SGHRS, CDR2 YFSETQ. The CDR3 loop is CASSLTSVAYEQYF. The CDR3 DNA follows: TGCGCCAGCAGCTTGACTTCGGTAGCCTACGAGCAGTACTTC.

This clonotype was counted at least ten times. The V and J genes are TRBV10-3 and TRBJ1-5, with 7 bases fitting TRBD1. The germline V gene encodes CDR1 ENHRY and CDR2 SYGVKD. The CDR3 loop spans 13 amino acids. V dropped 8 bases and J dropped 0; count of bases not matched to a gene: 1. The CDR3 protein is CAIRDSSNQPQHF. The CDR3 DNA follows: TGTGCCATCCGGGACAGTAGCAATCAGCCCCAGCATTTT.

This clonotype was seen at least ten times. The rearrangement links TRBV7-9 to TRBJ2-2; TRBD1 matches at 9 bases. J gave up 3 bases and V 11 bases, and 4 bases lay outside the gene matches. The CDR3 loop spans 13 amino acids. Per germline, CDR1 SEHNR and CDR2 FQNEAQ (reference sequence). The DNA for the CDR3 is TGTGCCGGACAGGGGATAGACACCGGGGAGCTGTTTTTT. Translating gives CAGQGIDTGELFF. The variable domain in full, completed from reference TRBV7-9 and TRBJ2-2, reads DTGVSQNPRHKITKRGQNVTFRCDPISEHNRLYWYRQTLGQGPEFLTYFQNEAQLEKSRLLSDRFSAERPKGSFSTLEIQRTEQGDSAMYLCAGQGIDTGELFFGEGSRLTVL.

This clonotype occurred many times. The V call is TRBV5-1, the J call TRBJ1-2; a weak D match, TRBD1 (5 bases). Trimming cost V 4 bases and J 0 bases, with 7 bases left between them. The germline gives CDR1 SGHRS, CDR2 YFSETQ. The CDR3 consists of 13 residues. CDR3 in amino acids: CASSPQANYGYTF. CDR3 DNA sequence: TGCGCCAGCAGCCCACAGGCTAACTATGGCTACACCTTC.

This clonotype has ten or more counts. The chain carries TRBV12-3 or TRBV12-4 and TRBJ1-5; D is uncertain. CDR3 length: 13 amino acids. The V end was cut by 1 base, the J end by 3 bases, with 4 bases between. CDR3 nucleotides: TGTGCCAGCAGTTTAGGTTTCAATCAGCCCCAGCATTTT. It encodes CASSLGFNQPQHF.

This clonotype was detected many times. V and J are TRBV20-1 and TRBJ1-5; D gene ambiguous. Per the germline V gene, CDR1 is DFQATT and CDR2 is SNEGSKA (reference sequence). The CDR3 runs 12 residues. V gave up 4 bases and J gave up 4 bases, with 8 bases separating them. The DNA of the CDR3 is TGCAGTGCTATTGGGCTAAATCAGCCCCAGCATTTT. Protein: CSAIGLNQPQHF.

Here the CDR3 reads CASSLTGADYSYNEQFF. In nucleotides, the CDR3 is TGCGCCAGCAGCTTAACGGGGGCAGATTATTCCTACAATGAGCAGTTCTTC. The chain recombines TRBV5-1 with TRBJ2-1; D is tentatively TRBD1 or TRBD2 (6 bases each). CDR3 length: 17 amino acids. CDR1 is SGHRS and CDR2 is YFSETQ in the germline V gene. The V gene lost 2 bases and the J gene lost 1 base, with 16 bases spanning the gap. The whole variable domain, filled in from reference TRBV5-1 and TRBJ2-1, reads KAGVTQTPRYLIKTRGQQVTLSCSPISGHRSVSWYQQTPGQGLQFLFEYFSETQRNKGNFPGRFSGRQFSNSRSEMNVSTLELGDSALYLCASSLTGADYSYNEQFFGPGTRLTVL.

The chain couples TRBV24-1 to TRBJ2-1; the D gene is possibly TRBD2 (6 bases). Germline V lookup: CDR1 KGHDR, CDR2 SFDVKD. There are 13 residues in the CDR3. The V end was cut by 5 bases, the J end by 8 bases, with 12 bases between. The CDR3 here is CATSGSGRDEQFF. CDR3 nucleotides: TGTGCCACCAGTGGCAGCGGGCGCGATGAGCAGTTCTTC.